The rows below give T cell receptor beta chains drawn from one sample of a study of identical twins. TCRdb re-called the 5' RACE reads through MiXCR, storing one row per CDR3 protein. Found here are 400,000 to 500,000 distinct CDR3 sequences, about 18% of them singletons; the top ten hold approximately 12%. The specimen sequenced was naive T cells sorted from blood. These receptors came from a man aged 45 to 65 in good health. Both conserved end residues are part of each CDR3. D genes are given only for firm matches. Clone size is given for some rows only: seen once, a few or many times, or a class if the clone is expanded.

>many|TRBV7-2|TRBJ1-6|TRBD1
TGTGCCAGCAGCTTGGGACAGGGCCGATCACCCCTCCACTTT
CASSLGQGRSPLHF
>-|TRBV10-2|TRBJ2-7|-
TGCGCCAGCAGGCAGCTGGGGCCCTACGAGCAGTACTTC
CASRQLGPYEQYF
>few|TRBV18|TRBJ2-3|-
TGTGCCAGCTCACCACCGATGCGGGCCCGAGATACGCAGTATTTT
CASSPPMRARDTQYF
>few|TRBV7-2|TRBJ2-7|-
TGTGCCAGCAGCTTTCGGCAGTTCTACGAGCAGTACTTC
CASSFRQFYEQYF
>many|TRBV6-5|TRBJ2-3|-
TGTGCCAGCAGTTCGGGGTATAGCACAGATACGCAGTATTTT
CASSSGYSTDTQYF
>many|TRBV5-1|TRBJ2-5|-
TGCGCCAGCAGCTTGGAATCGGGGTACCAAGAGACCCAGTACTTC
CASSLESGYQETQYF
>few|TRBV7-9|TRBJ2-3|TRBD1
TGTGCCAGCAGCCCACGGGGACAGAGTAGAGATACGCAGTATTTT
CASSPRGQSRDTQYF
>many|TRBV29-1|TRBJ2-2|TRBD1
TGCAGCGTTAGGGGACAGGGAGGCACCGGGGAGCTGTTTTTT
CSVRGQGGTGELFF
>-|TRBV20-1|TRBJ2-3|TRBD2
TGCAGTGCGCCAGCGGGGGTCTTGGGCACAGATACGCAGTATTTT
CSAPAGVLGTDTQYF
>-|TRBV7-9|TRBJ2-2|-
TGTGCCAGCAGCCCGGAGGCCGGGGAGCTGTTTTTT
CASSPEAGELFF
>many|TRBV10-3|TRBJ1-1|-
TGTGCCATCAGTGAGTCGAAAGTGACGAACACTGAAGCTTTCTTT
CAISESKVTNTEAFF
>many|TRBV29-1|TRBJ1-5|-
TGCAGCGTTACAACAGGTGGGAATCAGCCCCAGCATTTT
CSVTTGGNQPQHF
>few|TRBV20-1|TRBJ2-7|TRBD1
TGCAGTGCCGAAGGACAGGGAAGATACGAGCAGTACTTC
CSAEGQGRYEQYF
>many|TRBV12-3/TRBV12-4|TRBJ2-1|TRBD1
TGTGCCAGCAGTTTTCTCACCAGGGGGAATGAGCAGTTCTTC
CASSFLTRGNEQFF
>few|TRBV6-2/TRBV6-3|TRBJ2-3|-
TGTGCCAGCACACTCACCCTAACAAGCAGGGGTCCAGATACGCAGTATTTT
CASTLTLTSRGPDTQYF
>few|TRBV20-1|TRBJ2-1|-
TGCAGTGCTAGTCCCGACGCCAGGGATGACGACAATGAGCAGTTCTTC
CSASPDARDDDNEQFF
>-|TRBV12-5|TRBJ2-1|TRBD2
TGTGCTAGTGGTTTGGTTGTTTCGACTAGCATTGAGCAGTTCTTC
CASGLVVSTSIEQFF
>-|TRBV23-1|TRBJ2-3|-
TGCGCCAGCAGCCACTCTTCGGTCCCAGATACGCAGTATTTT
CASSHSSVPDTQYF
>-|TRBV11-2|TRBJ2-3|-
TGTGCCAGCAGCTTGAACGGGGGGCGCACAGATACGCAGTATTTT
CASSLNGGRTDTQYF
>-|TRBV20-1|TRBJ2-5|-
TGCAGTGCTAGCCTAGCCTCGGAGACCCAGTACTTC
CSASLASETQYF
>-|TRBV2|TRBJ1-1|-
TGTGCCAGCAGTGTGTGGAGCAGTGAAGCTTTCTTT
CASSVWSSEAFF
>few|TRBV12-3/TRBV12-4|TRBJ2-3|-
TGTGCCAGCACCCCTAGTTGGGGGAGCACAGATACGCAGTATTTT
CASTPSWGSTDTQYF
>-|TRBV2|TRBJ2-3|TRBD1
TGTGCCAGCGTCCGGGACAGCCTTAGCACAGATACGCAGTATTTT
CASVRDSLSTDTQYF
>-|TRBV5-6|TRBJ2-7|-
TGTGCCAGCAGTCCCGGTAGCGCCGAGCAGTACTTC
CASSPGSAEQYF
>-|TRBV20-1|TRBJ2-7|TRBD2
TGCAGTGCTAGGGAACTAGCGGGGGGGATATACGAGCAGTACTTC
CSARELAGGIYEQYF
>-|TRBV24-1|TRBJ2-1|TRBD1
TGTGCCACCAGTATAACAGGGGACAATGAGCAGTTCTTC
CATSITGDNEQFF
>few|TRBV6-5|TRBJ2-1|TRBD2
TGTGCCAGCAGTTACTCCTCCGGACTAGCGGGGGACAATGAGCAGTTCTTC
CASSYSSGLAGDNEQFF
>few|TRBV4-3|TRBJ2-7|TRBD1
TGCGCCAGCAGCCAAGATAAGGGGACAGGTGGCTACGAGCAGTACTTC
CASSQDKGTGGYEQYF
>few|TRBV6-2/TRBV6-3|TRBJ2-1|TRBD2
TGTGCCACCGAACGGGAGGGCCGCGGAAATGAGCAGTTCTTC
CATEREGRGNEQFF
>-|TRBV10-3|TRBJ2-7|-
TGTGCCATCAGTGCCAGACAGTTCTCCGAGCAGTACTTC
CAISARQFSEQYF
>few|TRBV15|TRBJ1-1|-
TGTGCCACCAGCTCCTTCGGACAGTTCGAAGCTTTCTTT
CATSSFGQFEAFF
>once|TRBV6-5|TRBJ2-1|-
TGTGCCAGCAGCGACAGACGGGGAAGGCAGTTCTTC
CASSDRRGRQFF
>many|TRBV5-1|TRBJ2-7|-
TGCGCCAGCAGGACAGTAGGGACTTACGAGCAGTACTTC
CASRTVGTYEQYF
>many|TRBV20-1|TRBJ2-1|TRBD1
TGCAGTGCTGCCACCGGGACAGGGGCTTACAATGAGCAGTTCTTC
CSAATGTGAYNEQFF
>many|TRBV5-1|TRBJ2-1|TRBD1
TGCGCCAGCAGCTCGGGACAGGGAAGATACAATGAGCAGTTCTTC
CASSSGQGRYNEQFF
>-|TRBV27|TRBJ2-3|-
TGTGCCAGCAGGAGCCGAGGGCGGGGCACAGATACGCAGTATTTT
CASRSRGRGTDTQYF
>-|TRBV24-1|TRBJ2-1|TRBD2
TGTGCCACCAGTGAGACTAGCGGGAGGGCCGCGTACAATGAGCAGTTCTTC
CATSETSGRAAYNEQFF
>many|TRBV20-1|TRBJ1-1|-
TGCAGTGCTAGAGATACCAGATTCCAAGCTTTCTTT
CSARDTRFQAFF
>-|TRBV20-1|TRBJ1-1|-
TGCAGTGCTAGAGCCAGCCACCTACCAAACACTGAAGCTTTCTTT
CSARASHLPNTEAFF
>-|TRBV11-2|TRBJ2-5|-
TGTGCCAGCAGCTTAGTGCAGGGAAGAGAGACCCAGTACTTC
CASSLVQGRETQYF
>-|TRBV9|TRBJ2-5|TRBD2
TGTGCCAGCAGCGTAGGGGGACTAGCGAAAGAGACCCAGTACTTC
CASSVGGLAKETQYF
>-|TRBV7-2|TRBJ1-1|-
TGTGCCAGCAGCTTAATCGACCCCACGGAAGCTTTCTTT
CASSLIDPTEAFF
>many|TRBV9|TRBJ2-1|TRBD2
TGTGCCAGCAGTGGGACTAGTTTTGCTGAGCAGTTCTTC
CASSGTSFAEQFF